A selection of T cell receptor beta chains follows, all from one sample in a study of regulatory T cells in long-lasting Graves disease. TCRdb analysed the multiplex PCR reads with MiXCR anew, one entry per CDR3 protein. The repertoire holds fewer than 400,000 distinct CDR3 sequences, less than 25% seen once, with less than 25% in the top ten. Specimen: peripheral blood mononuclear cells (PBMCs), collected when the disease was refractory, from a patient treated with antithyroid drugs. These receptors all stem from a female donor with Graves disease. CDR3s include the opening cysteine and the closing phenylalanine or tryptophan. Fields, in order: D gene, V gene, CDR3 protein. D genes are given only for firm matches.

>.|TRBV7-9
CASSPRDGPTGTQYF
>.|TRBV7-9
CASSLLGDQPQHF
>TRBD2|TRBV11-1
CASSSTSGRDEQFF
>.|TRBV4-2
CASSQVGLDGEKLFF
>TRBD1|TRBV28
CATGQNLLGGELFF
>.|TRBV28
CASRGPSRGYTF
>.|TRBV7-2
CASSFGPLYEQYF
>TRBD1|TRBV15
CATSRGQGALGSVEQYF
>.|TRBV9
CASSATRGTQEAQYF
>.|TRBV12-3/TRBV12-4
CASSPPRGEQYF
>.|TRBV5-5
CASSPEQGRAYEQYF
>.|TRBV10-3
CAISENTGELFF
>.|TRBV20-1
CSAPTDSPPYEQYF
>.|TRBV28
CASSLSSNTGELFF
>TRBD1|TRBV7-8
CASSRDRSSGNTIYF
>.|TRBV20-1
CSAGRLGGEQYF